What follows is one TCR beta chain and its context. The record originates from a study of blood T cell repertoires in COVID-19. Study-level background: The analysed material was cDNA or gDNA that came from T cells, B-cell-depleted T cells, or PBMCs.

Deletions cut 2 bases from V and 0 bases from J, with 8 bases between. Germline values: CDR1 LGHDT, CDR2 YNNKEL (reference sequence). The CDR3 is 15 residues long. Original analysis: Nucleated cell number was recorded as an estimate derived from reference gene primer amplification. Assay: immunoSEQ multiplex PCR; the TCRdb copy retains only in-frame clones and omits some. That table furnishes V, J and clone size, whereas the DNA furnished D and trimming. The table shows approximately 280,000 clones, with approximately 86% occurring only once. Sequencing was performed on peripheral blood. This chain links TRBV3-1 (or the pseudogene TRBV3-2) with TRBJ1-3; unclear D gene. The receptor comes from a woman aged 30 to 39 who had recovered from COVID-19. The CDR3 here is CASSQSRGSGNTIYF. CDR3 nucleotide sequence: TGTGCCAGCAGCCAAAGCCGGGGCTCTGGAAACACCATATATTTT.